What follows are 15 T cell receptor beta chains derived from one specimen sequenced in a study of shared clonotypes between healthy human individuals. TCRdb keeps only in-frame clones here, not all; method: immunoSEQ multiplex PCR. The sample lists around 2,100,000 clones; over 85% were seen once. Terminally differentiated effector memory CD45RA+ cells were left out of the naive CD8 fraction, which was CD45RO-negative and positively selected for CCR7. Input material: naive CD8+ T cells sorted from blood. The receptors were gathered from a man younger than 35 in good health.

The chain links TRBV6-1 to TRBJ1-6; a possible D gene is TRBD1 (6 bases). This CDR3 is built from 14 residues. With 7 bases removed from V and 2 bases from J, the gap between germline ends came to 9 bases. The germline CDR1 and CDR2 sequences are MNHNS and SASEGT. The CDR3 here is CASNTGPYNSPLHF. The CDR3 coding sequence is TGTGCCAGCAATACAGGGCCCTATAATTCACCCCTCCACTTT.

Note on this clone: Other DNA sequences from this sample encode an identical CDR3 as well. V and J are TRBV9 and TRBJ2-2; D perhaps matches TRBD1 (6 bases). CDR3 size: 16 residues. Trimming left V 0 bases short and J 0 bases short, with 9 bases between. The germline V gene has CDR1 SGDLS and CDR2 YYNGEE. CDR3 loop: CASSVGGGANTGELFF. As DNA, the CDR3 is TGTGCCAGCAGCGTAGGTGGGGGCGCGAACACCGGGGAGCTGTTTTTT.

The chain uses TRBV4-1 and TRBJ2-2; possibly TRBD1 for D (5 bases). CDR1 MGHRA and CDR2 YSYEKL come from the germline V gene. V was pared by 8 bases and J by 4 bases, with 14 bases between. This CDR3 contains 14 residues. In nucleotides, the CDR3 is TGCGCCAGCTCTCGACTCCAGGGCACCGGGGAGCTGTTTTTT. Its translation is CASSRLQGTGELFF.

The CDR3 sequence: CASSSVTGTYEQYF. The CDR3 DNA is TGTGCCAGCAGCTCAGTTACAGGGACCTACGAGCAGTACTTC. The V and J genes are TRBV11-3 and TRBJ2-7; the D gene is possibly TRBD1 (6 bases). Germline assignment: CDR1 SGHNT and CDR2 YENEEA. The CDR3 covers 14 residues. V was shortened by 4 bases and J by 2 bases, with 12 bases between the two germline ends.

The chain is built from TRBV7-9 and TRBJ1-1; D is uncertain. The CDR3 loop spans 14 amino acids. The V end was cut by 5 bases, the J end by 9 bases, with 19 bases between. From germline, CDR1 is SEHNR and CDR2 FQNEAQ (reference sequence). The CDR3, as DNA: TGTGCCAGCAGCCACGGACCAAACCCTACTCAAGCTTTCTTT. Protein: CASSHGPNPTQAFF.

Here the CDR3 DNA reads TGTGCCAGCAGCCAATTCGGTGGGTACAATGAGCAGTTCTTC. Its protein product is CASSQFGGYNEQFF. The chain recombines TRBV4-2 with TRBJ2-1, with D unclear. V was trimmed by 2 bases and J by 4 bases, leaving 9 bases between them. This CDR3 spans 14 amino acids. Germline CDR1 and CDR2: LGHNA and YNFKEQ.

V is TRBV7-9 and J is TRBJ1-5; D possibly corresponds to TRBD1 (6 bases). V was trimmed by 1 base and J by 0 bases, leaving 16 bases between them. Germline CDR1 reads SEHNR; CDR2 reads FQNEAQ (reference sequence). The CDR3 extends over 18 amino acids. CDR3 protein: CASSLGLSGVDSNQPQHF. CDR3 coding DNA: TGTGCCAGCAGCTTAGGATTATCAGGGGTTGATAGCAATCAGCCCCAGCATTTT.

The rearrangement links TRBV4-1 to TRBJ2-7; D is ambiguous. Germline V CDR1 and CDR2: MGHRA, YSYEKL. The CDR3 is made up of 16 amino acids. V was cut by 1 base and J by 4 bases, with 17 bases left in between. CDR3 bases: TGCGCCAGCAGCCAAGTAGCACAGAACCAAAAATACGAGCAGTACTTC. Amino acids: CASSQVAQNQKYEQYF.

The rearrangement uses TRBV5-6 and TRBJ1-2; 10 bases agree with TRBD1. The CDR3 runs to 16 residues. Germline values: CDR1 SGHDT, CDR2 YYEEEE. J lost 7 bases, V lost 1 base, and 10 bases had no gene match. CDR3 sequence: CASSLYSRDRGFGYTF. CDR3 coding DNA: TGTGCCAGCAGCTTGTATTCTCGGGACAGGGGTTTTGGCTACACCTTC.

The chain joins TRBV5-4 to TRBJ2-7; 8 nucleotides agree with TRBD1. CDR1 and CDR2 from the germline V gene are SGHNT and YYREEE (reference sequence). The length of the CDR3 is 12 residues. V lost 8 bases to trimming and J lost 6 bases; unmatched junction nucleotides: 7. CDR3 DNA sequence: TGTGCCAGTGGACAGGGTGGGGGCGAGCAGTACTTC. It yields the protein CASGQGGGEQYF. The full variable domain, rest sourced from reference TRBV5-4 and TRBJ2-7, is ETGVTQSPTHLIKTRGQQVTLRCSSQSGHNTVSWYQQALGQGPQFIFQYYREEENGRGNFPPRFSGLQFPNYSSELNVNALELDDSALYLCASGQGGGEQYFGPGTRLTVT.

The J gene is TRBJ2-7, the V gene TRBV9; 7 bases map to TRBD2. This CDR3 is 14 amino acids long. Germline assignment: CDR1 SGDLS and CDR2 YYNGEE. Trimming removed 2 bases from V and 3 bases from J; junction bases left unmatched: 5. The CDR3 reads CASSVFGEGYEQYF. The CDR3 DNA reads TGTGCCAGCAGCGTTTTTGGGGAGGGCTACGAGCAGTACTTC.

The chain links TRBV5-4 to TRBJ1-1; 7 nucleotides line up with TRBD1. V lost 6 bases and J lost 5; bases outside the gene matches: 7. There are 13 residues in the CDR3. Germline CDR1 SGHNT, CDR2 YYREEE (reference sequence). In DNA form, the CDR3 reads TGTGCCAGCAAGCGGCAGGGGGAGACTGAAGCTTTCTTT. Amino acid sequence: CASKRQGETEAFF. The complete variable domain, with remaining parts taken from reference TRBV5-4 and TRBJ1-1, reads ETGVTQSPTHLIKTRGQQVTLRCSSQSGHNTVSWYQQALGQGPQFIFQYYREEENGRGNFPPRFSGLQFPNYSSELNVNALELDDSALYLCASKRQGETEAFFGQGTRLTVV.

The CDR3 region is CASSRDRSEAFF. In nucleotides, the CDR3 is TGTGCCAGCAGCCGGGACAGAAGCGAAGCTTTCTTT. The chain employs TRBV14 and TRBJ1-1, with 7 bases identical to TRBD1. The J segment lost 8 bases and the V segment lost 4 bases, leaving 4 bases of the junction unmatched. In germline, CDR1 is SGHDN, CDR2 FVKESK. This CDR3 is built from 12 residues.

The J gene is TRBJ2-7, the V gene TRBV4-1; D may be TRBD2 (5 bases). The CDR3 has 13 residues. The germline V gene encodes CDR1 MGHRA and CDR2 YSYEKL. V lost 1 base and J 5 bases, leaving 9 bases between the germline ends. The CDR3 coding sequence is TGCGCCAGCAGCCAAGCGGGGAGAAACGAGCAGTACTTC. Protein sequence: CASSQAGRNEQYF.

The chain carries TRBV2 and TRBJ2-1; D may be TRBD1 (6 bases). The CDR3 is made up of 14 amino acids. Germline CDR1 reads SNHLY; CDR2 reads FYNNEI. The V and J ends lost 2 bases and 7 bases respectively, with 12 bases between them. The CDR3 bases are TGTGCCAGCAGTGAATGGACAGTAGATAATGAGCAGTTCTTC. Its translation is CASSEWTVDNEQFF.